The 17 T cell receptor beta chains reported below all come from one sample, sequenced in a study of shared clonotypes between healthy human individuals. The data were produced by immunoSEQ multiplex PCR, yet TCRdb's version contains in-frame clones alone and is incomplete. Here the sample spans 2,500,000 or so clones, over 85% being singletons. The sample comprised naive CD4+ T cells sorted from blood. The subset denotes: CD45RA+ positively selected. These receptors originate from a man aged 18 to 30 in good health.

The chain is built from TRBV18 and TRBJ1-4; 7 nucleotides align to TRBD1. Per the germline V gene, CDR1 is KGHSH and CDR2 is LQKENI. The CDR3 runs 15 residues. Trimming at V came to 3 bases and at J to 9 bases, leaving 10 bases not matched to a gene. CDR3 coding DNA: TGTGCCAGCTCACCCGGACAGGACGAATGGAAAAAACTGTTTTTT. Amino acids: CASSPGQDEWKKLFF.

V is TRBV6-5 and J is TRBJ1-4, with 7 bases fitting TRBD1. Germline V lookup: CDR1 MNHEY, CDR2 SVGAGI. After removal of 2 bases from V and 8 bases from J, the junction contained 5 bases not matched to a gene. This CDR3 has 14 residues. This CDR3 reads CASSYKGAGEKLFF. The CDR3 nucleotides read TGTGCCAGCAGTTACAAGGGGGCGGGGGAAAAACTGTTTTTT.

V is TRBV10-1 and J is TRBJ1-6; D is ambiguous. Germline assignment: CDR1 WNHNN and CDR2 SYGVQD (reference sequence). The length of the CDR3 is 13 residues. V gave up 5 bases and J gave up 7 bases, with 9 bases separating them. For the CDR3, the DNA is TGCGCCAGCAGTACCGACCGGAATTCACCCCTCCACTTT. It encodes CASSTDRNSPLHF.

This clone was seen a single time. In the same sample, other DNA sequences code for this CDR3. The V call is TRBV5-1, the J call TRBJ2-7; D is perhaps TRBD2 (5 bases). CDR3 length: 14 residues. From germline, CDR1 is SGHRS and CDR2 YFSETQ. V lost 3 bases and J lost 0, with 10 bases in between. CDR3 in DNA: TGCGCCAGCAGCTCCGACGGGAACTCCTACGAGCAGTACTTC. The encoded protein is CASSSDGNSYEQYF.

The rearrangement uses TRBV30 and TRBJ1-6, with a tentative D call TRBD1 (5 bases). CDR3 size: 17 residues. The V end lost 8 bases, the J end lost 7 bases, and 27 bases lay between the germline ends. Germline loops: CDR1 GTSNPN, CDR2 SVGIG (reference sequence). CDR3 nucleotides: TGTGCCACGACGCGGCGTTTTTCCGGGACGTCGAATTCACCCCTCCACTTT. Residues: CATTRRFSGTSNSPLHF.

The chain is built from TRBV5-8 and TRBJ2-3; the D gene is possibly TRBD1 (6 bases). The germline V and J ends were trimmed by 3 bases and 2 bases, with 13 bases remaining between them. Germline values: CDR1 SGHTS, CDR2 YDEGEE. CDR3 length: 15 amino acids. CDR3 region: CASSSGALDTDTQYF. CDR3 DNA sequence: TGTGCCAGCAGCTCAGGGGCCTTAGACACAGATACGCAGTATTTT. Complete variable domain (other parts from reference TRBV5-8 and TRBJ2-3): EAGVTQSPTHLIKTRGQQATLRCSPISGHTSVYWYQQALGLGLQFLLWYDEGEERNRGNFPPRFSGRQFPNYSSELNVNALELEDSALYLCASSSGALDTDTQYFGPGTRLTVL.

The CDR3 coding sequence is TGCAGCGTTGGAGGGGGATGGGGCTACACCTTC. This sequence encodes CSVGGGWGYTF. The rearrangement joins TRBV29-1 to TRBJ1-2; maybe TRBD1 (6 bases). This CDR3 has 11 amino acids. V lost 4 bases to trimming and J lost 8 bases, with 11 bases between them. Germline assignment: CDR1 SQVTM and CDR2 ANQGSEA.

V and J are TRBV19 and TRBJ1-3, with D tentatively TRBD1 (6 bases). V was pared by 4 bases and J by 2 bases, with 9 bases between. The CDR3 extends over 14 amino acids. Germline CDR1 is LNHDA and CDR2 is SQIVND (reference sequence). The CDR3 region is CASSTGGPGNTIYF. The CDR3 DNA reads TGTGCCAGTAGTACGGGGGGGCCTGGAAACACCATATATTTT.

As to this clone: Other DNA sequences in the same sample also yield this CDR3. This CDR3 is CASSQDGSTDTQYF. CDR3 nucleotides: TGTGCCAGCAGCCAAGATGGAAGCACAGATACGCAGTATTTT. The genes are TRBV4-2 and TRBJ2-3; D is undetermined. CDR1 is LGHNA and CDR2 is YNFKEQ in the germline V gene. V was clipped by 0 bases and J by 0 bases, with 4 bases between them. The CDR3 totals 14 residues.

V gene TRBV11-1 combines with J gene TRBJ2-5; TRBD2 aligns across 8 bases. V was pared by 1 base and J by 3 bases, with 4 bases of the junction left unmatched. This CDR3 has 15 residues. Germline-derived CDR1 and CDR2 are SGHAT and FQDESV (reference sequence). The CDR3 reads CASSLGTGLEETQYF. The CDR3 DNA sequence: TGTGCCAGCAGCTTAGGGACGGGACTAGAAGAGACCCAGTACTTC.

The chain carries TRBV5-4 and TRBJ1-3; 7 bases fit TRBD1. The CDR3 totals 16 residues. Germline CDR1 and CDR2: SGHNT and YYREEE (reference sequence). The J segment lost 4 bases and the V segment lost 3 bases, leaving 10 bases of the junction unmatched. The CDR3, as DNA: TGTGCCAGCAGCTGGCCGACCTCGGACAGGGGAAACACCATATATTTT. Translated: CASSWPTSDRGNTIYF.

The chain is built from TRBV15 and TRBJ2-2; no reliable D call. In germline, CDR1 is LNHNV, CDR2 YYDKDF (reference sequence). This CDR3 has 14 residues. Deletions cut 0 bases from V and 6 bases from J, with 8 bases between. CDR3 in DNA: TGTGCCACCAGCAGAGATATTCGGTCCGGGGAGCTGTTTTTT. The encoded protein is CATSRDIRSGELFF.

The chain links TRBV19 to TRBJ1-1; D is perhaps TRBD1 (5 bases). This CDR3 is built from 16 residues. Trimming took 4 bases from V and 6 from J, leaving 21 bases between them. In germline, CDR1 is LNHDA, CDR2 SQIVND (reference sequence). Here the CDR3 reads CASSTPNRFFTPEAFF. The DNA of the CDR3 is TGTGCCAGTAGTACCCCCAACAGGTTCTTCACCCCTGAAGCTTTCTTT.

V and J are TRBV28 and TRBJ2-5, with D perhaps TRBD1 (6 bases). CDR1 MDHEN and CDR2 SYDVKM come from the germline V gene. The CDR3 contains 14 residues. Between the trimmed V and J ends, which lost 5 bases and 1 base, there was a span of 11 bases. The CDR3: CASSPGTPQETQYF. The CDR3 nucleotides read TGTGCCAGCAGTCCTGGGACACCCCAAGAGACCCAGTACTTC.

The chain carries TRBV9 and TRBJ2-3; D gene ambiguous. CDR3 length: 15 residues. Germline loops: CDR1 SGDLS, CDR2 YYNGEE. V was pared by 4 bases and J by 4 bases, with 16 bases between. The CDR3 reads CASSPLGRSADTQYF. The CDR3 coding sequence is TGTGCCAGCAGCCCCCTGGGTAGATCGGCAGATACGCAGTATTTT.

V gene TRBV5-1 combines with J gene TRBJ1-5, with D possibly being TRBD1 (6 bases). Trimming pared 2 bases from V and 4 bases from J, leaving 13 bases between. Germline-derived CDR1 and CDR2 are SGHRS and YFSETQ. This CDR3 has 15 residues. CDR3 bases: TGCGCCAGCAGCTTTACGACAGGAGCGAATCAGCCCCAGCATTTT. Translated, it gives CASSFTTGANQPQHF. The full variable domain, completed using reference TRBV5-1 and TRBJ1-5, is KAGVTQTPRYLIKTRGQQVTLSCSPISGHRSVSWYQQTPGQGLQFLFEYFSETQRNKGNFPGRFSGRQFSNSRSEMNVSTLELGDSALYLCASSFTTGANQPQHFGDGTRLSIL.

The chain employs TRBV27 and TRBJ2-7; no clear D. Deletions cut 9 bases from V and 2 bases from J, with 14 bases between. CDR1 is MNHEY, CDR2 SMNVEV, per germline (reference sequence). The CDR3 runs to 13 residues. CDR3 nucleotide sequence: TGTGCCAGTATGCCCTGGGCAGCCTACGAGCAGTACTTC. Protein: CASMPWAAYEQYF.